A single sample gave rise to the 21 T cell receptor beta chains below, sequenced in a study of shared clonotypes between healthy human individuals. This table comes from immunoSEQ multiplex PCR, and its TCRdb copy is limited to in-frame clones, with some not included. The sample shows about 2.1 million clones, just over 90% of them seen only once. CD45RO-negative cells were positively selected for CCR7, leaving out terminally differentiated effector memory CD45RA+ cells. What was sequenced was naive CD8+ T cells from PBMCs. These receptors were collected from a man between 18 and 35 years old in good health. Some clones in this sample may be carry-over from other donors' samples.

The chain links TRBV27 to TRBJ1-1; possibly TRBD1 for D (6 bases). CDR1 is MNHEY and CDR2 is SMNVEV in the germline V gene (reference sequence). Trimming stripped 6 bases from V and 5 bases from J, with 16 bases between. CDR3 length equals 14 residues. The CDR3 DNA reads as TGTGCCAGCAGCTACAGGGTGCCGGGTACTGAAGCTTTCTTT. Translation gives CASSYRVPGTEAFF.

This chain connects TRBV6-1 to TRBJ2-2; 8 bases line up with TRBD1. Germline CDR1 is MNHNS and CDR2 is SASEGT. Unmatched junction bases numbered 3, after V lost 5 bases and J lost 1 base. This CDR3 is 15 amino acids long. For the CDR3, the DNA is TGTGCCAGCAGTCCAGGGGGCTGGAACACCGGGGAGCTGTTTTTT. It specifies CASSPGGWNTGELFF.

CDR3 sequence: CASSLVAVSYEQYF. The DNA of the CDR3 is TGTGCCAGCAGCTTAGTGGCCGTATCCTACGAGCAGTACTTC. V usage is TRBV11-2 and J usage is TRBJ2-7; D is ambiguous. This CDR3 region has 14 residues. V was clipped by 1 base and J by 1 base, with 8 bases between them. Germline CDR1 reads SGHAT; CDR2 reads FQNNGV.

DNA of the CDR3: TGCAGCGTTGTTATTAGGGACAGGGGACTAGCGGCCCAAAGGGTTGGGTCCTACAATGAGCAGTTCTTC. Residues: CSVVIRDRGLAAQRVGSYNEQFF. The chain joins TRBV29-1 to TRBJ2-1; TRBD2 might be the D (11 bases). V was clipped by 4 bases and J by 1 base, with 38 bases between them. This CDR3 spans 23 amino acids. Germline V lookup: CDR1 SQVTM, CDR2 ANQGSEA.

This chain joins TRBV5-1 and TRBJ2-3, with 12 positions matching TRBD2. The germline CDR1 and CDR2 sequences are SGHRS and YFSETQ. With V trimmed by 6 bases and J by 0 bases, 17 bases remained unmatched. The CDR3 loop spans 20 amino acids. CDR3 nucleotides: TGCGCCAGCACCCTCTTGGGGGGACTAGCGGGCACACCTAGCACAGATACGCAGTATTTT. Protein sequence: CASTLLGGLAGTPSTDTQYF.

This clone is a singleton in its sample. The chain recombines TRBV30 with TRBJ2-5; 7 bases match TRBD1. Germline CDR1 reads GTSNPN; CDR2 reads SVGIG (reference sequence). Trimming removed 5 bases from V and 2 bases from J; junction bases left unmatched: 8. This CDR3 is 14 amino acids long. CDR3: CAWALGTAQETQYF. In DNA form, the CDR3 reads TGTGCCTGGGCTCTTGGGACAGCACAAGAGACCCAGTACTTC.

The chain links TRBV27 to TRBJ2-7, with TRBD1 identical over 11 bases. Per the germline V gene, CDR1 is MNHEY and CDR2 is SMNVEV (reference sequence). V was pared by 6 bases and J by 5 bases, with 6 bases of the junction left unmatched. The CDR3 runs 14 residues. The CDR3 spells CASSPDRGHHEQYF. CDR3 coding DNA: TGTGCCAGCAGCCCGGACAGGGGGCACCACGAGCAGTACTTC.

The V call is TRBV30, the J call TRBJ1-2; 9 bases are shared with TRBD1. Germline CDR1 and CDR2: GTSNPN and SVGIG (reference sequence). V was clipped by 7 bases and J by 4 bases; unmatched bases: 10. The CDR3 loop spans 14 amino acids. CDR3 protein: CAFLQGAFRYGYTF. Written as DNA, the CDR3 is TGTGCCTTTCTACAGGGGGCGTTTCGCTATGGCTACACCTTC.

The V call is TRBV29-1, the J call TRBJ2-1; 11 nucleotides align to TRBD1. Germline V gene data show CDR1 as SQVTM and CDR2 as ANQGSEA. The CDR3 loop spans 14 amino acids. J lost 4 bases, V lost 7 bases, and 6 bases had no gene match. The CDR3 nucleotides are TGCAGCGCCGAAGGACAGGGGGCATACAATGAGCAGTTCTTC. As protein: CSAEGQGAYNEQFF.

As to this clone: This specimen includes other DNA sequences encoding the same CDR3. CDR3 DNA sequence: TGTGCCAGCAGTCCTCGGGGAGGGAGCTACGAGCAGTACTTC. Translating it yields CASSPRGGSYEQYF. The rearrangement joins TRBV27 to TRBJ2-7, with TRBD2 matching over 7 bases. The CDR3 sequence is 14 residues long. V was clipped by 5 bases and J by 3 bases; unmatched bases: 7. Germline CDR1 is MNHEY and CDR2 is SMNVEV (reference sequence).

The CDR3 sequence is CASSGERGRETQYF. CDR3 coding DNA: TGTGCCAGCAGCGGGGAGCGGGGTCGGGAGACCCAGTACTTC. This chain joins TRBV9 and TRBJ2-5; TRBD2 matches at 7 bases. Germline CDR1 is SGDLS and CDR2 is YYNGEE. This CDR3 is 14 amino acids long. After removal of 3 bases from V and 5 bases from J, the junction contained 7 bases not matched to a gene. The whole variable domain, remainder taken from reference TRBV9 and TRBJ2-5, is DSGVTQTPKHLITATGQRVTLRCSPRSGDLSVYWYQQSLDQGLQFLIQYYNGEERAKGNILERFSAQQFPDLHSELNLSSLELGDSALYFCASSGERGRETQYFGPGTRLLVL.

Written as DNA, the CDR3 is TGTGCCAGCAGTTCTCAACAGGGGAGGGATGGCTACACCTTC. It is translated as CASSSQQGRDGYTF. This chain joins TRBV27 and TRBJ1-2; TRBD1 matches at 7 bases. The CDR3 length is 14 residues. Trimming removed 4 bases from V and 6 bases from J; junction bases left unmatched: 8. The germline V gene has CDR1 MNHEY and CDR2 SMNVEV (reference sequence).

This chain uses TRBV5-4 with TRBJ2-3, with D unclear. This CDR3 comprises 14 residues. Between the trimmed V and J ends, which lost 2 bases and 5 bases, there was a span of 12 bases. Per the germline V gene, CDR1 is SGHNT and CDR2 is YYREEE (reference sequence). CDR3 loop: CASSFWTLGDTQYF. The DNA of the CDR3 is TGTGCCAGCAGCTTTTGGACCCTGGGAGATACGCAGTATTTT.

V is TRBV19 and J is TRBJ1-2; no reliable D call. Germline V CDR1 and CDR2: LNHDA, SQIVND (reference sequence). The CDR3 runs 14 residues. V was cut by 2 bases and J by 2 bases, with 9 bases left in between. The DNA of the CDR3 is TGTGCCAGTAGTATAATTCTCAGCAACTATGGCTACACCTTC. This translates into CASSIILSNYGYTF.

The V gene is TRBV11-3, the J gene TRBJ2-7, with D tentatively TRBD2 (6 bases). CDR1 is SGHNT, CDR2 YENEEA, per germline. The CDR3 runs 15 residues. The V end lost 1 base, the J end lost 6 bases, and 16 bases lay between the germline ends. The CDR3, as DNA: TGTGCCAGCAGCTTAGGCGGCGGGACTTTTAGCGAGCAGTACTTC. Its translation is CASSLGGGTFSEQYF.

The V call is TRBV28, the J call TRBJ2-7; 7 nucleotides agree with TRBD1. V was clipped by 10 bases and J by 2 bases; unmatched bases: 8. The CDR3 is made up of 13 amino acids. CDR1 is MDHEN, CDR2 SYDVKM, per germline. CDR3 DNA: TGTGCCACCTTACAGGGGTCGGCCTACGAGCAGTACTTC. It yields the protein CATLQGSAYEQYF.

V and J are TRBV4-2 and TRBJ2-2, with 7 bases that match TRBD2. There are 17 residues in the CDR3. In germline, CDR1 is LGHNA, CDR2 YNFKEQ. V lost 1 base and J lost 0; bases outside the gene matches: 5. The CDR3 here is CASSQAVRGANTGELFF. The CDR3 nucleotides are TGTGCCAGCAGCCAAGCGGTTCGGGGGGCGAACACCGGGGAGCTGTTTTTT.

The chain uses TRBV4-2 and TRBJ2-7; D possibly matches TRBD1 or TRBD2 (5 bases each). The CDR3 has 14 residues. With 0 bases removed from V and 4 bases from J, the gap between germline ends came to 10 bases. CDR1 LGHNA and CDR2 YNFKEQ come from the germline V gene. In DNA form, the CDR3 reads TGTGCCAGCAGCCAAGAAGGGGACGGATACGAGCAGTACTTC. Protein product: CASSQEGDGYEQYF.

The chain uses TRBV15 and TRBJ1-3; TRBD1 is a possible D gene (6 bases). V lost 0 bases, J lost 4 bases, and 19 bases lay in between. This CDR3 contains 18 residues. Per the germline V gene, CDR1 is LNHNV and CDR2 is YYDKDF (reference sequence). CDR3 bases: TGTGCCACCAGCAGAGATAGGAGGGGGGGGCCGAAAGGAAACACCATATATTTT. Translating gives CATSRDRRGGPKGNTIYF.

This clone was detected only once. The chain combines TRBV7-2 with TRBJ1-2, with D hard to call. There are 14 residues in the CDR3. V lost 5 bases, J lost 8 bases, and 18 bases lay in between. Germline V lookup: CDR1 SGHTA, CDR2 FQGNSA. The CDR3 DNA sequence: TGTGCCAGCAGCCAAGAACCTGGATTTAACGGCTACACCTTC. Encoded protein: CASSQEPGFNGYTF.

V is TRBV2 and J is TRBJ2-7; the D is unclear. The length of the CDR3 is 15 residues. Germline CDR1 is SNHLY and CDR2 is FYNNEI. Trimming removed 0 bases from V and 5 bases from J, with 14 bases in between. CDR3 nucleotides: TGTGCCAGCAGTGAAGCGCACCCTAAAGGGCACGAGCAGTACTTC. This gives the protein CASSEAHPKGHEQYF. Complete variable domain (other parts from reference TRBV2 and TRBJ2-7): EPEVTQTPSHQVTQMGQEVILRCVPISNHLYFYWYRQILGQKVEFLVSFYNNEISEKSEIFDDQFSVERPDGSNFTLKIRSTKLEDSAMYFCASSEAHPKGHEQYFGPGTRLTVT.